This paragraph covers one T cell receptor beta chain sequence. The CDR3 runs 15 residues. The germline V gene has CDR1 MGHRA and CDR2 YSYEKL. Beta-chain TCR cDNA was generated via 5'RACE template switching with UMIs. TCRdb re-analyzed the 5' RACE reads; it lists each CDR3 protein once, without DNA. This listing includes more than 120,000 distinct CDR3 sequences. The sample belongs to a study of T cells expressing NK-cell markers. The clonotype originates from a young man in good health. Material for sequencing was blood T cells: a sorted CD56 or NKG2C T cell subset, CD4+ or CD8+ T cells, or bulk PBMC T cells (not recorded which). The genes are TRBV4-1 and TRBJ1-1; TCRdb's D call, TRBD1, is unchecked because there is no DNA. The CDR3 spells CASSQGTGVSTEAFF.